The source of this T cell receptor beta chain is a study of post-analysis software for immune sequencing data. Overall study: Relapsing-remitting, secondary progressive and progressive-relapsing courses of multiple sclerosis were included.

Overall study findings and caveats: TRBV5-6, TRBV5-1 and TRBV20-1 belonged to a set of roughly 5 TRBV segments that were more frequent in patients than controls. Controls significantly exceeded multiple sclerosis patients in normalized Chao1 diversity.

Sequencing libraries made from TCR beta cDNA carried unique molecular identifiers. It was from approximately 0.91 to 9.4 million T cells that about half a million cDNA molecules came. TCRdb re-derived calls from the PCR reads in MiXCR, one entry per CDR3 protein. The sample records about 820,000 distinct CDR3 sequences, under 70% being singletons. About this clonotype: The antigen remains undetermined.

V gave up 7 bases and J gave up 0 bases, with 21 bases separating them. The CDR3 consists of 17 residues. CDR1 and CDR2 (germline): SEHNR, FQNEAQ (reference sequence). The chain links TRBV7-9 to TRBJ1-1; D might be TRBD1 (6 bases). The TCR comes from a girl under 18 with multiple sclerosis. Sequencing was carried out using blood. CDR3 sequence reads: CASTNDRSTSMNTEAFF. The CDR3 region has the DNA TGTGCCAGCACCAACGACAGGTCAACTAGTATGAACACTGAAGCTTTCTTT.